A single T cell receptor (beta chain) is shown here with its context. The sample belongs to a study of T cell clonotyping in hematopoietic cell transplantation. Across the whole study: Recipient blood drawn about 28 days pretransplant and days 30, 100, 180 after.

The germline V and J ends were trimmed by 0 bases and 5 bases, with 9 bases remaining between them. CDR3 length: 15 amino acids. Germline CDR1 reads SGHRS; CDR2 reads YFSETQ. TCRdb keeps only in-frame clones here, not all; method: immunoSEQ multiplex PCR. The table shows almost 8,500 clones, with around 90% occurring only once. The chain combines TRBV5-1 with TRBJ1-6; tentative D call: TRBD1 (5 bases). The origin of this receptor is a male patient aged 55 to 69 who had an allogeneic stem cell transplant from a related donor, so the T cells may come from the graft donor. Some clones in this sample may be carry-over from other donors' samples. The specimen comprised peripheral blood mononuclear cells, sampled at the time of graft-versus-host disease after allogeneic stem cell transplant. The CDR3 region is CASSLAGRDNSPLHF. The CDR3, as DNA: TGCGCCAGCAGCTTGGCTGGCAGGGATAATTCACCCCTCCACTTT. Full variable domain (rest looked up from reference TRBV5-1 and TRBJ1-6): KAGVTQTPRYLIKTRGQQVTLSCSPISGHRSVSWYQQTPGQGLQFLFEYFSETQRNKGNFPGRFSGRQFSNSRSEMNVSTLELGDSALYLCASSLAGRDNSPLHFGNGTRLTVT.